This T cell receptor beta chain was identified in a study of T-cell memory formation after mild COVID-19. Trimming left V 3 bases short and J 9 bases short, with 6 bases between. This CDR3 is 11 amino acids long. This clonotype was seen repeatedly, ten times or more. Antigen specificity is unknown. Broader study findings: Proof of SARS-CoV-2 specificity was absent for the second-wave clones that crested on day 37. Most CD4+ clones that shrank were in CM and EM, while CD8+ ones turned up in EMRA.

Each CDR3 protein is one row after TCRdb ran MiXCR on the 5' RACE reads. The table records around 30,000 distinct CDR3 sequences, 9.5% to 15% of them present only once. Sequences were obtained from PBMCs or a T cell subset sorted from them (not recorded which). The clonotype was recovered from an adult woman who had mild COVID-19 (a few samples of this study predate the infection). Cell type and time point are not known. The J gene is TRBJ2-1, the V gene TRBV12-3 or TRBV12-4; D is undetermined. CDR3 amino acids: CASSFNREQFF. CDR3 DNA: TGTGCCAGCAGTTTTAATCGTGAGCAGTTCTTC.